This T cell receptor (beta chain) was profiled in a study of blood T cell repertoires in COVID-19. About the research overall: Italy, Spain and the United States were the sources of the convalescent and acute COVID-19 samples. T cells, B-cell-depleted T cells, or PBMCs provided the cDNA or gDNA that served as material.

Source study methods: Nucleated cell number was recorded as an estimate derived from reference gene primer amplification. The protocol was immunoSEQ multiplex PCR, while the TCRdb copy is restricted to in-frame clones and leaves out a portion. Clone size and V and J calls were adopted from that table, with D and trimming inferred from the DNA. The sample includes about 200,000 clones, roughly 88% of them seen just once. Germline V lookup: CDR1 SGDLS, CDR2 YYNGEE. This CDR3 has 12 amino acids. Deletions cut 0 bases from V and 4 bases from J, with 4 bases between. The chain couples TRBV9 to TRBJ1-2; D gene uncertain. The clonotype comes from a man aged 35 to 55 with acute or convalescent COVID-19. Sequencing used peripheral blood. For the CDR3, the DNA is TGTGCCAGCAGCGTAGACGGCTATGGCTACACCTTC. Residues: CASSVDGYGYTF.